This TCR beta chain was captured in a study of T cell responses to AZD1222 COVID-19 vaccine. Study findings and constraints: After the peak T cell response, and only then, were repertoires sampled. Only a handful of people who got AZD1222 tested seropositive at baseline. White British donors predominated, females outnumbered males, and clonal diversity was possibly underestimated.

Germline values: CDR1 MNHEY, CDR2 SVGAGI. This CDR3 contains 13 residues. V was shortened by 11 bases and J by 3 bases, with 13 bases between the two germline ends. Combined were second doses at about 4 or about 12 weeks. TCRdb's table, derived via immunoSEQ multiplex PCR, lists solely in-frame clones and lacks some. The sample consists of 90,000 to 120,000 clones, approximately 90% of them appearing once. As regards this clone: Its antigen remains unidentified.

Sequencing used peripheral blood, obtained 28 days after the second AZD1222 dose. This sequence was found in an adult who received the AZD1222 COVID-19 vaccine. The V call is TRBV6-5, the J call TRBJ1-4, with no clear D. CDR3 nucleotides: TGTGCCCGAGGGTGGCGGCCTAATGAAAAACTGTTTTTT. It specifies CARGWRPNEKLFF.